The following is a TCR beta chain sequence with its context. Its antigen is currently unknown. This CDR3 is 15 amino acids long. V was clipped by 0 bases and J by 0 bases, with 6 bases between them. The data derive from a study of identical twins. Study-wide points: Without tracking the same donors, conclusions rested on cross-sectional statistical analysis. For out-of-frame beta sequences, excess twin sharing was weaker. Because invariant MAIT and iNKT cells could be present, zero-insertion analyses could be partly confounded.

Unique molecular identifiers were in the cDNA, with template-switch universal primer binding. TCRdb re-called the 5' RACE reads with MiXCR, one entry per CDR3 protein. Among approximately 600,000 distinct CDR3 sequences, about 7.1% were seen once, and the ten largest hold 1.6%. A further study also used this sample, focusing on yellow fever vaccine responses in identical twins.

The chain uses TRBV12-3 or TRBV12-4 and TRBJ1-5, with D unclear. The TCR was taken from a woman under 30 in good health. The sequenced sample was PBMCs. The CDR3 DNA is TGTGCCAGCAGTTTAGCGCTGGATAGCAATCAGCCCCAGCATTTT. Its protein is CASSLALDSNQPQHF.